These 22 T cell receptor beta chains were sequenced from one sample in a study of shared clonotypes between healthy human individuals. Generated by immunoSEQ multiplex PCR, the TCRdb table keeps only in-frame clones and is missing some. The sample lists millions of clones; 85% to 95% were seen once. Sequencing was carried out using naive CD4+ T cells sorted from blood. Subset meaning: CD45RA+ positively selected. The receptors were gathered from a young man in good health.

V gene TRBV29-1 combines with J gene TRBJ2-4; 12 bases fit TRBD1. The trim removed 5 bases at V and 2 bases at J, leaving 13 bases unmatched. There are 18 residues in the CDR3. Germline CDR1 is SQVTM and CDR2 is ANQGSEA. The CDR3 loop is CSVSFSAGQGATKNIQYF. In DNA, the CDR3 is TGCAGCGTTTCATTTAGCGCGGGACAGGGGGCAACCAAAAACATTCAGTACTTC.

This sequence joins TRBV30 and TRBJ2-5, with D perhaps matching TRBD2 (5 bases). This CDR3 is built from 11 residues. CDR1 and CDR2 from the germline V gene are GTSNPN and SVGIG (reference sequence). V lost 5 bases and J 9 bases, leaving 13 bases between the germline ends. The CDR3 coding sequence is TGTGCCTGGGGACTCCTAGGGTCCCAGTACTTC. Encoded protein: CAWGLLGSQYF.

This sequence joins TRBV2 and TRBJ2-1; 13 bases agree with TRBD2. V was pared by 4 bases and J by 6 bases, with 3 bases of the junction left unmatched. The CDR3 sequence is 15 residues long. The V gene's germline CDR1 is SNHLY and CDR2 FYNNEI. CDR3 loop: CASSGGLAGLNEQFF. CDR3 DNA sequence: TGTGCCAGCAGTGGGGGACTAGCGGGGCTCAATGAGCAGTTCTTC.

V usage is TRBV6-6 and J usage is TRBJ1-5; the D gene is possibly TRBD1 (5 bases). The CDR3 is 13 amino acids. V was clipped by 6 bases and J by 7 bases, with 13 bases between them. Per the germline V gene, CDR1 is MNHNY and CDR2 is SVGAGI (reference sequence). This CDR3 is CASSHGGVQPQHF. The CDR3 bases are TGTGCCAGCAGCCACGGGGGGGTGCAGCCCCAGCATTTT.

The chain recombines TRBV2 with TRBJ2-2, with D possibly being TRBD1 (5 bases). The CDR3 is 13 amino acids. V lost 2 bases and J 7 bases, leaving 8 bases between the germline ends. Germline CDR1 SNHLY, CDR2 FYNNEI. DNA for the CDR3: TGTGCCAGCAGTGAAAATACAGGCGGGGAGCTGTTTTTT. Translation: CASSENTGGELFF.

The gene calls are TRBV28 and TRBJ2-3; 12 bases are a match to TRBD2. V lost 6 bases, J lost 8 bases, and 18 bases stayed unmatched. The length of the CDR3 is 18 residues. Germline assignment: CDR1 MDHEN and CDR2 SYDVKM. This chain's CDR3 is CASRYPGLAGGEQSTQYF. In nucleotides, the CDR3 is TGTGCCAGCAGATACCCGGGACTAGCGGGTGGGGAACAGTCTACGCAGTATTTT.

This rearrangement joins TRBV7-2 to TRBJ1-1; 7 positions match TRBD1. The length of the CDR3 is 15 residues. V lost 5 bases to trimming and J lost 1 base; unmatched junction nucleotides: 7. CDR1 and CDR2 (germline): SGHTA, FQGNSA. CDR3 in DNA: TGTGCCAGCAGCCTCCGGACAGGCTCGAACACTGAAGCTTTCTTT. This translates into CASSLRTGSNTEAFF.

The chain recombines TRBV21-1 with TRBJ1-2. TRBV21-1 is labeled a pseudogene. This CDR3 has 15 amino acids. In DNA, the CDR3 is TGTGCCAGCAGCAAAGAAGGTGGCAGTCGCTATGGCTACACCTTC. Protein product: CASSKEGGSRYGYTF.

The CDR3: CASSPQAGANPGELFF. The CDR3 coding sequence is TGTGCCAGCTCACCGCAGGCGGGAGCTAACCCCGGGGAGCTGTTTTTT. V is TRBV18 and J is TRBJ2-2, with 7 bases lining up with TRBD2. The CDR3 sequence is 16 residues long. V shed 3 bases and J 6 bases; nucleotides not matched to a gene: 10. Germline V gene data show CDR1 as KGHSH and CDR2 as LQKENI.

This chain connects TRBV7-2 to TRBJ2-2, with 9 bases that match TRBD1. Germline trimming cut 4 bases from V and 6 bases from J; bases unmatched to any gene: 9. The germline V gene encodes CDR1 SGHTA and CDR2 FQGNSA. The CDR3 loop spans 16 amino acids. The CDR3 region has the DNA TGTGCCAGCAGCTCCCAGACAGGGGGTTCGGCCGGGGAGCTGTTTTTT. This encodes CASSSQTGGSAGELFF.

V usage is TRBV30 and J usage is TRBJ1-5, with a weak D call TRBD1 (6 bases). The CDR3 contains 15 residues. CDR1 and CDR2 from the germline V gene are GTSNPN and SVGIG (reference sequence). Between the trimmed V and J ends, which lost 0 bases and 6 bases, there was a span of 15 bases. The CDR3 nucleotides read TGTGCCTGGAGTGTAGGGGCAGGGGAAGGTCAGCCCCAGCATTTT. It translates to CAWSVGAGEGQPQHF.

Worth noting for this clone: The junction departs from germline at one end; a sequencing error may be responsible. The CDR3 DNA reads TGTGCCAGCAGCTTACTCGCAGGGAAGTCCTCCGAGCAGTACTTC. Translation: CASSLLAGKSSEQYF. The rearrangement links TRBV7-2 to TRBJ2-7; possibly TRBD1 for D (5 bases). CDR3 length: 15 amino acids. The germline V gene has CDR1 SGHTA and CDR2 FQGNSA. Together with reference TRBV7-2 and TRBJ2-7, the CDR3 gives the full variable domain: GAGVSQSPSNKVTEKGKDVELRCDPISGHTALYWYRQSLGQGLEFLIYFQGNSAPDKSGLPSDRFSAERTGGSVSTLTIQRTQQEDSAVYLCASSLLAGKSSEQYFGPGTRLTVT.

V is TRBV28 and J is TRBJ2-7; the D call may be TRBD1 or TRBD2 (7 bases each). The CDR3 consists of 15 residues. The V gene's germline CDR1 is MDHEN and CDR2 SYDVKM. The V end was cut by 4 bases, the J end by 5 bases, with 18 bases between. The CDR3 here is CASSSQGEGRNEQYF. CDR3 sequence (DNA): TGTGCCAGCAGTTCCCAGGGGGAGGGGAGGAACGAGCAGTACTTC.

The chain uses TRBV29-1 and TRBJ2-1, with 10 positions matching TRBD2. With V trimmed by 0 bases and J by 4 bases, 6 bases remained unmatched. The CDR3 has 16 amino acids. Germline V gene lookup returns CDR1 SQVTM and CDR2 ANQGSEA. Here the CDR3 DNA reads TGCAGCGTTGAAGAGCGCACTAGCGGGGATTACAATGAGCAGTTCTTC. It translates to CSVEERTSGDYNEQFF.

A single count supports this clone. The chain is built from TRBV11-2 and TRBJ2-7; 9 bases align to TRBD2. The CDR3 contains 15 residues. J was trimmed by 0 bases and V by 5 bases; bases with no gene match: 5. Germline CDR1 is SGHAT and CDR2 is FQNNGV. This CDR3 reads CASSLSGRSSYEQYF. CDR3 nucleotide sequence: TGTGCCAGCAGCCTGAGCGGGAGGAGCTCCTACGAGCAGTACTTC.

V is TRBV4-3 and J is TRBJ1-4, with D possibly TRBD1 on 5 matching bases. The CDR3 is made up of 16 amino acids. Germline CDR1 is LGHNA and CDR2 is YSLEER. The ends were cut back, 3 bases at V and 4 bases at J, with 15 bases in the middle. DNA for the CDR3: TGCGCCAGCAGCCACAGGGTAAGGGGCGGTAATGAAAAACTGTTTTTT. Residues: CASSHRVRGGNEKLFF.

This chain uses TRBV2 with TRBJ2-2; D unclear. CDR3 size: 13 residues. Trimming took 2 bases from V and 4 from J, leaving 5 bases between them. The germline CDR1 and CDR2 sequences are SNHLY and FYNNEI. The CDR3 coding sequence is TGTGCCAGCAGTGAACGGACCACCGGGGAGCTGTTTTTT. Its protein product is CASSERTTGELFF. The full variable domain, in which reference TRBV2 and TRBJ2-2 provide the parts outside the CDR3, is EPEVTQTPSHQVTQMGQEVILRCVPISNHLYFYWYRQILGQKVEFLVSFYNNEISEKSEIFDDQFSVERPDGSNFTLKIRSTKLEDSAMYFCASSERTTGELFFGEGSRLTVL.

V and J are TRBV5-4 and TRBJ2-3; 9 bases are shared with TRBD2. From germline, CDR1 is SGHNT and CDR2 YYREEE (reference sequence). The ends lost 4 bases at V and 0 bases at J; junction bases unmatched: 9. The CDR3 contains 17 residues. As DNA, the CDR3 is TGTGCCAGCAGCGGCGGTACTAGCGGGCCTAGCACAGATACGCAGTATTTT. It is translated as CASSGGTSGPSTDTQYF.

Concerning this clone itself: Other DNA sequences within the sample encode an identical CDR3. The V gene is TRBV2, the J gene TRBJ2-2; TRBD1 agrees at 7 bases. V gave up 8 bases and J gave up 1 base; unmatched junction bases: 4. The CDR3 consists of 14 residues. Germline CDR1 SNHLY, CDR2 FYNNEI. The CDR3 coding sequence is TGTGCCAGCGGGACAGAGATGAACACCGGGGAGCTGTTTTTT. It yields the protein CASGTEMNTGELFF.

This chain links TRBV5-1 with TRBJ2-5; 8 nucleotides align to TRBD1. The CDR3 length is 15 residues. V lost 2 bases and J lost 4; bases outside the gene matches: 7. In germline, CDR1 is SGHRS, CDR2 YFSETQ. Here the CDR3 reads CASSLGTGGGETQYF. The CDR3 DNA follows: TGCGCCAGCAGCTTAGGGACAGGTGGTGGAGAGACCCAGTACTTC.

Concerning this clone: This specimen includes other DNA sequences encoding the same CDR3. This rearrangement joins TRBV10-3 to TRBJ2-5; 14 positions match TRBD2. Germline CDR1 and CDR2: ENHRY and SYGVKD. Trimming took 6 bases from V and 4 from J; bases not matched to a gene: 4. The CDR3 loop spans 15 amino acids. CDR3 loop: CAISLGLAGGETQYF. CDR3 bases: TGTGCCATCAGCCTCGGACTAGCGGGAGGAGAGACCCAGTACTTC.

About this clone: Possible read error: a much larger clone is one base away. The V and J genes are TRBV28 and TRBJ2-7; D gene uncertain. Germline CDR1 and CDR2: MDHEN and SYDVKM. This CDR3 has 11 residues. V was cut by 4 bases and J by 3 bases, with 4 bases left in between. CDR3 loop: CASSSHYEQYF. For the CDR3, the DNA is TGTGCCAGCAGTTCCCACTACGAGCAGTACTTC.